These 11 T cell receptor beta chains were all obtained from the same sample, sequenced in a study. TCRdb fed the RT-PCR reads into MiXCR, producing one record per CDR3 protein. The sample holds almost 700,000 distinct CDR3 sequences, 12% to 15% seen once. The sample was memory CD4+ T cells from blood. The source of these receptors is a female donor in good health, serving as a healthy control.

Only a few counts were recorded for this clonotype. The genes are TRBV19 and TRBJ1-1; D gene unclear. Trimming removed 3 bases from V and 3 bases from J, with 8 bases in between. The germline V gene has CDR1 LNHDA and CDR2 SQIVND (reference sequence). The CDR3 totals 13 residues. The CDR3 protein is CASSISEDTEAFF. Written as DNA, the CDR3 is TGTGCCAGTAGTATCTCAGAGGACACTGAAGCTTTCTTT. Complete variable domain (other parts from reference TRBV19 and TRBJ1-1): DGGITQSPKYLFRKEGQNVTLSCEQNLNHDAMYWYRQDPGQGLRLIYYSQIVNDFQKGDIAEGYSVSREKKESFPLTVTSAQKNPTAFYLCASSISEDTEAFFGQGTRLTVV.

Only a few counts were recorded for this clonotype. This sequence joins TRBV5-6 and TRBJ2-1; 11 positions match TRBD2. Germline V gene data show CDR1 as SGHDT and CDR2 as YYEEEE. V trimming: 3 bases; J trimming: 9 bases; junction bases outside the gene matches: 11. CDR3 length: 16 amino acids. The CDR3 loop is CASSSLDSGGASEQFF. As DNA, the CDR3 is TGTGCCAGCAGCTCACTCGATAGCGGGGGGGCCAGTGAGCAGTTCTTC.

This chain connects TRBV5-5 to TRBJ2-1; 14 nucleotides match TRBD2. Trimming removed 4 bases from V and 6 bases from J; junction bases left unmatched: 6. The CDR3 extends over 16 amino acids. Germline loops: CDR1 SGHKS, CDR2 YYEKEE (reference sequence). This chain's CDR3 is CASSPEGLAGANEQFF. As DNA, the CDR3 is TGTGCCAGCAGCCCGGAGGGACTAGCGGGGGCCAATGAGCAGTTCTTC.

A few counts support this clonotype. The chain couples TRBV9 to TRBJ1-3, with 7 bases fitting TRBD1. CDR1 and CDR2 (germline): SGDLS, YYNGEE. The CDR3 contains 14 residues. V lost 4 bases and J lost 2; bases outside the gene matches: 3. For the CDR3, the DNA is TGTGCCAGCAGCCCAGGACAGGCTGGAAACACCATATATTTT. It encodes CASSPGQAGNTIYF.

This clonotype was counted many times. J is TRBJ2-2 and V is TRBV4-1; D tentatively reads TRBD1 or TRBD2 (5 bases each). V was shortened by 4 bases and J by 0 bases, with 9 bases between the two germline ends. Germline CDR1 reads MGHRA; CDR2 reads YSYEKL. This CDR3 has 15 residues. The CDR3: CASSLATANTGELFF. The CDR3 nucleotides are TGCGCCAGCAGCCTAGCGACAGCGAACACCGGGGAGCTGTTTTTT.

Many counts were recorded for this clonotype. The chain has TRBV28 and TRBJ2-1, with D tentatively TRBD2 (5 bases). Deletions cut 8 bases from V and 0 bases from J, with 8 bases between. The germline CDR1 and CDR2 sequences are MDHEN and SYDVKM. CDR3 length equals 13 residues. CDR3 protein: CASQEDSYNEQFF. The DNA of the CDR3 is TGTGCCAGCCAGGAGGACTCCTACAATGAGCAGTTCTTC.

The V call is TRBV7-2, the J call TRBJ2-7; 8 bases fit TRBD1. Germline V gene data show CDR1 as SGHTA and CDR2 as FQGNSA. V trimming: 1 base; J trimming: 0 bases; junction bases outside the gene matches: 11. The CDR3 totals 18 residues. This chain's CDR3 is CASSLEWQGALNSYEQYF. Written as DNA, the CDR3 is TGTGCCAGCAGCTTAGAGTGGCAGGGGGCGTTGAACTCCTACGAGCAGTACTTC.

This clonotype was detected only a few times. The chain combines TRBV18 with TRBJ1-5; D gene ambiguous. The CDR3 consists of 14 residues. V lost 0 bases to trimming and J lost 5 bases, with 8 bases between them. Germline values: CDR1 KGHSH, CDR2 LQKENI. The CDR3 protein is CASSPPPGDQPQHF. The CDR3 DNA follows: TGTGCCAGCTCACCACCTCCGGGAGATCAGCCCCAGCATTTT.

The chain links TRBV6-5 to TRBJ1-1; D is uncertain. This CDR3 comprises 14 residues. The germline V and J ends were trimmed by 6 bases and 3 bases, with 14 bases remaining between them. CDR1 MNHEY and CDR2 SVGAGI come from the germline V gene. The CDR3 sequence: CASSHGRRDTEAFF. CDR3 coding DNA: TGTGCCAGCAGCCACGGACGGAGGGACACTGAAGCTTTCTTT.

This clonotype was found many times. This chain connects TRBV6-5 to TRBJ1-5; unclear D gene. V gave up 5 bases and J gave up 0 bases, with 8 bases separating them. This CDR3 is built from 14 residues. CDR1 MNHEY and CDR2 SVGAGI come from the germline V gene. The CDR3 is CASSPNHSNQPQHF. The CDR3 nucleotides read TGTGCCAGCAGTCCCAATCATAGCAATCAGCCCCAGCATTTT.

This clonotype appeared a few times. The CDR3 nucleotides read TGTGCCAGCAGCCTCGGACTGGTAAAAACCGGGGAGCTGTTTTTT. It codes for CASSLGLVKTGELFF. The gene calls are TRBV3-1 and TRBJ2-2; TRBD2 might be the D (5 bases). CDR3 length equals 15 residues. V was pared by 4 bases and J by 5 bases, with 14 bases between. Germline CDR1 and CDR2: LGHDT and YNNKEL (reference sequence).